One and the same sample provided the 30 T cell receptor beta chains below, sequenced in a study of low-dose radiotherapy and immunotherapy resistance in tumors. TRAV- and TRBV-specific primers, spanning alpha and beta chains, primed first-strand cDNA. TCR amplification involved about 18 PCR cycles with a constant-region primer and V-primer adapter. MiXCR, run by TCRdb on the reads, gives a single entry per CDR3 protein. The table has about 39,000 distinct CDR3 sequences, less than 25% seen once; the top ten hold approximately 8.3%. Time point of the sample: after trial treatment. Treatment defined: LDRT plus nivolumab, ipilimumab, low-dose cyclophosphamide and aspirin (RACIN trial). This specimen consisted of PBMCs, obtained after low-dose radiotherapy plus immunotherapy. The receptors here all came from a female donor with ovarian cancer.

The chain uses TRBV19 and TRBJ2-3, with D unclear. V was shortened by 7 bases and J by 8 bases, with 16 bases between the two germline ends. Germline assignment: CDR1 LNHDA and CDR2 SQIVND (reference sequence). The CDR3 extends over 13 amino acids. CDR3 DNA: TGTGCCAGTATGGGTTTTGCTACTCCTACGCAGTATTTT. This gives the protein CASMGFATPTQYF.

Ten or more counts support this clonotype. The chain uses TRBV28 and TRBJ2-5; no clear D. V dropped 4 bases and J dropped 5 bases, with 17 bases sitting between them. There are 15 residues in the CDR3. In germline, CDR1 is MDHEN, CDR2 SYDVKM. The CDR3 region is CASSSGGRNVETQYF. CDR3 nucleotide sequence: TGTGCCAGCAGTTCCGGCGGTAGGAACGTGGAGACCCAGTACTTC.

This chain's CDR3 is CSGGQRSSPLHF. The CDR3 DNA sequence: TGCAGCGGGGGACAGAGAAGTTCACCCCTCCACTTT. The chain uses TRBV20-1 and TRBJ1-6, with 7 bases matching TRBD1. CDR1 and CDR2 (germline): DFQATT, SNEGSKA (reference sequence). The CDR3 length is 12 residues.

There are many counts of this clonotype. J is TRBJ2-1 and V is TRBV29-1; possible D gene TRBD2, 6 bases. Germline values: CDR1 SQVTM, CDR2 ANQGSEA. Trimming removed 0 bases at V and 4 bases at J, with 10 bases between. The CDR3 is 14 amino acids. CDR3 region: CSVEDIAEYNEQFF. CDR3 nucleotides: TGCAGCGTTGAAGACATAGCGGAGTACAATGAGCAGTTCTTC.

This clonotype was seen repeatedly, ten times or more. V usage is TRBV7-9 and J usage is TRBJ2-1; 8 nucleotides agree with TRBD2. Trimming at V came to 3 bases and at J to 3 bases, leaving 1 base not matched to a gene. The CDR3 totals 14 residues. Germline CDR1 and CDR2: SEHNR and FQNEAQ (reference sequence). CDR3 loop: CASSFAGGYNEQFF. CDR3 DNA sequence: TGTGCCAGCAGCTTCGCGGGGGGCTACAATGAGCAGTTCTTC. Full variable domain (remainder filled in from reference TRBV7-9 and TRBJ2-1): DTGVSQNPRHKITKRGQNVTFRCDPISEHNRLYWYRQTLGQGPEFLTYFQNEAQLEKSRLLSDRFSAERPKGSFSTLEIQRTEQGDSAMYLCASSFAGGYNEQFFGPGTRLTVL.

There are many counts of this clonotype. The genes are TRBV28 and TRBJ2-3; D possibly corresponds to TRBD1 (6 bases). CDR1 is MDHEN, CDR2 SYDVKM, per germline. V was trimmed by 1 base and J by 6 bases, leaving 11 bases between them. CDR3 length equals 14 residues. CDR3 DNA sequence: TGTGCCAGCAGTTTATCTGGGGGCAGGGATACGCAGTATTTT. It is translated as CASSLSGGRDTQYF.

In its sample, this clonotype was seen many times. The chain uses TRBV2 and TRBJ1-5; 11 nucleotides align to TRBD1. Germline loops: CDR1 SNHLY, CDR2 FYNNEI. This CDR3 comprises 15 residues. Trimming at V came to 5 bases and at J to 6 bases, leaving 6 bases not matched to a gene. CDR3 amino acids: CASSRRTGGFQPQHF. CDR3 in DNA: TGTGCCAGCAGTCGGCGGACAGGGGGCTTTCAGCCCCAGCATTTT.

Sample share makes this clonotype medium-sized (0.01 to 0.1%). J is TRBJ2-5 and V is TRBV6-5; 7 positions match TRBD2. CDR3 size: 14 residues. V shed 5 bases and J 4 bases; nucleotides not matched to a gene: 7. CDR1 is MNHEY, CDR2 SVGAGI, per germline. DNA of the CDR3: TGTGCCAGCAGTCGGACTAGTCAGGGAGAGACCCAGTACTTC. This codes for CASSRTSQGETQYF.

Many counts were recorded for this clonotype. This chain links TRBV12-3 or TRBV12-4 with TRBJ2-7, with 8 bases that match TRBD1. V trimming: 1 base; J trimming: 0 bases; junction bases outside the gene matches: 8. This CDR3 contains 17 residues. CDR3 nucleotides: TGTGCCAGCAGTTTAGGGTTTCCGGGACAGGCCTCCTACGAGCAGTACTTC. It codes for CASSLGFPGQASYEQYF.

This clonotype is categorized as hyperexpanded (1% or more). CDR3 nucleotide sequence: TGTGCCACCAGTGATAGCTGGGACGGACGCACAGATACGCAGTATTTT. Translating it yields CATSDSWDGRTDTQYF. The rearrangement joins TRBV24-1 to TRBJ2-3, with D perhaps given as TRBD1 or TRBD2 (5 bases each). The V end lost 3 bases, the J end lost 1 base, and 13 bases lay between the germline ends. The CDR3 sequence is 16 residues long. Germline values: CDR1 KGHDR, CDR2 SFDVKD.

This clonotype was found many times. This chain joins TRBV7-3 and TRBJ2-6, with D unresolved. This CDR3 has 12 residues. The germline V gene encodes CDR1 SGHTA and CDR2 FQGTGA. V lost 5 bases, J lost 4 bases, and 3 bases lay in between. The DNA of the CDR3 is TGTGCCAGCAGCAAAGGGGCCAACGTCCTGACTTTC. As protein: CASSKGANVLTF.

In this sample, this clonotype turned up many times. The V and J genes are TRBV4-1 and TRBJ2-1, with TRBD2 matching over 10 bases. The CDR3 has 17 residues. The V gene's germline CDR1 is MGHRA and CDR2 YSYEKL. The J segment lost 7 bases and the V segment lost 0 bases, leaving 9 bases of the junction unmatched. This CDR3 reads CASSQEVGLAGANEQFF. DNA of the CDR3: TGCGCCAGCAGCCAAGAGGTTGGGCTAGCGGGGGCTAATGAGCAGTTCTTC.

This clonotype occurred many times. The J gene is TRBJ2-7, the V gene TRBV18; 8 bases are a match to TRBD1. The CDR3 has 15 amino acids. Germline V gene data show CDR1 as KGHSH and CDR2 as LQKENI. V gave up 3 bases and J gave up 2 bases; unmatched junction bases: 6. CDR3 coding DNA: TGTGCCAGCTCACCGCAGGGGGCTTCCACCTACGAGCAGTACTTC. Translated, it gives CASSPQGASTYEQYF.

This clonotype has at least ten counts. The V call is TRBV7-3, the J call TRBJ2-1, with 8 bases fitting TRBD2. With V trimmed by 5 bases and J by 7 bases, 7 bases remained unmatched. CDR1 and CDR2 from the germline V gene are SGHTA and FQGTGA. The CDR3 consists of 14 residues. DNA for the CDR3: TGTGCCAGCAGCCTCAGCGGGGGCGGGAATGAGCAGTTCTTC. Its protein is CASSLSGGGNEQFF.

This clonotype occurred a few times. V gene TRBV23-1 combines with J gene TRBJ1-1; 9 nucleotides line up with TRBD1. TRBV23-1 is assigned to the ORF class and has an uncertain function. The J segment lost 8 bases and the V segment lost 4 bases, leaving 5 bases of the junction unmatched. The CDR3 is 13 residues long. In nucleotides, the CDR3 is TGCGCCAGCAGTCCAAACAGGGGGCAGGAAGCTTTCTTT. The encoded protein is CASSPNRGQEAFF.

Ten or more counts support this clonotype. The chain combines TRBV7-2 with TRBJ2-4; D is uncertain. CDR1 SGHTA and CDR2 FQGNSA come from the germline V gene. The V and J ends lost 3 bases and 6 bases respectively, with 15 bases between them. This CDR3 is built from 15 residues. This CDR3 is CASSFGLSSRNIQYF. Here the CDR3 DNA reads TGTGCCAGCAGCTTCGGCCTTTCAAGTCGAAACATTCAGTACTTC.

This clonotype was found many times. This chain links TRBV10-3 with TRBJ2-6; 7 bases line up with TRBD1. Trimming took 6 bases from V and 0 from J; bases not matched to a gene: 11. Germline-derived CDR1 and CDR2 are ENHRY and SYGVKD. The CDR3 runs to 18 residues. CDR3 nucleotides: TGTGCCATCAGCGGTCGACAGGGAGTTACCTCTGGGGCCAACGTCCTGACTTTC. It encodes CAISGRQGVTSGANVLTF.

This clonotype was seen repeatedly, ten times or more. The chain recombines TRBV12-3 or TRBV12-4 with TRBJ1-1; D call uncertain. The CDR3 runs to 12 residues. Trimming cost V 3 bases and J 10 bases, with 12 bases left between them. CDR3 DNA: TGTGCCAGCAGTTTTGGGGTACAGCGAGCTTTCTTT. This gives the protein CASSFGVQRAFF.

The gene calls are TRBV28 and TRBJ2-7; no clear D. The CDR3 consists of 13 residues. Germline-derived CDR1 and CDR2 are MDHEN and SYDVKM. The V end was cut by 6 bases, the J end by 8 bases, with 17 bases between. Written as DNA, the CDR3 is TGTGCCAGCAGCCCCCCTGCGTCTAAAAAGCAGTACTTC. Its translation: CASSPPASKKQYF.

This clonotype has a count of ten or more. V is TRBV7-3 and J is TRBJ1-1; TRBD1 matches at 7 bases. J was trimmed by 4 bases and V by 4 bases; bases with no gene match: 3. From germline, CDR1 is SGHTA and CDR2 FQGTGA. CDR3 length: 13 residues. The CDR3 coding sequence is TGTGCCAGCAGCTCAGGGGGGGGCACTGAAGCTTTCTTT. Translated, it gives CASSSGGGTEAFF.

This clonotype was counted only a few times. V usage is TRBV3-1 and J usage is TRBJ1-4; D possibly corresponds to TRBD1 (5 bases). Deletions cut 4 bases from V and 0 bases from J, with 9 bases between. The germline CDR1 and CDR2 sequences are LGHDT and YNNKEL (reference sequence). There are 15 residues in the CDR3. CDR3 DNA sequence: TGTGCCAGCAGCCCGCAGGGAACAACTAATGAAAAACTGTTTTTT. Encoded protein: CASSPQGTTNEKLFF.

CDR3 amino acids: CSASNPGQGGTEAFF. CDR3 bases: TGCAGTGCTAGTAATCCGGGACAGGGGGGCACTGAAGCTTTCTTT. The chain links TRBV20-1 to TRBJ1-1; 11 bases line up with TRBD1. The J segment lost 4 bases and the V segment lost 3 bases, leaving 7 bases of the junction unmatched. CDR1 is DFQATT, CDR2 SNEGSKA, per germline (reference sequence). This CDR3 has 15 residues.

This clonotype showed up many times. The chain combines TRBV12-3 or TRBV12-4 with TRBJ2-5; D may be TRBD2 (6 bases). Trimming removed 4 bases from V and 5 bases from J, with 20 bases in between. CDR3 size: 16 residues. The CDR3 nucleotides read TGTGCCAGCAGTTACCTCCGGGACTCTTCTTCCGAGACCCAGTACTTC. Its protein product is CASSYLRDSSSETQYF.

A word on this clonotype: A far larger clone is off by one base, so a read error is likely. This chain links TRBV5-1 with TRBJ2-5, with 9 bases identical to TRBD1. The junction had 15 bases not matched to a gene; V was cut back by 4 bases and J by 11 bases. CDR1 and CDR2 from the germline V gene are SGHRS and YFSETQ. This CDR3 has 15 residues. This chain's CDR3 is CASSPTGGSYNEQYF. CDR3 nucleotides: TGCGCCAGCAGCCCGACAGGGGGGTCCTACAATGAGCAGTACTTC.

This clonotype was observed many times. The chain has TRBV29-1 and TRBJ1-1; D is uncertain. Germline assignment: CDR1 SQVTM and CDR2 ANQGSEA. The CDR3 is 11 amino acids. Trimming left V 7 bases short and J 4 bases short, with 10 bases between. As DNA, the CDR3 is TGCAGCGGGATCGGCCGCACTGAAGCTTTCTTT. Encoded protein: CSGIGRTEAFF. Together with reference TRBV29-1 and TRBJ1-1, the CDR3 gives the full variable domain: SAVISQKPSRDICQRGTSLTIQCQVDSQVTMMFWYRQQPGQSLTLIATANQGSEATYESGFVIDKFPISRPNLTFSTLTVSNMSPEDSSIYLCSGIGRTEAFFGQGTRLTVV.

This clonotype was detected only a few times. The V call is TRBV27, the J call TRBJ2-1; D is ambiguous. The CDR3 loop spans 15 amino acids. Germline V gives CDR1 MNHEY, CDR2 SMNVEV (reference sequence). The V end lost 0 bases, the J end lost 4 bases, and 10 bases lay between the germline ends. CDR3 in DNA: TGTGCCAGCAGTTTATCCCATTCTATATACAATGAGCAGTTCTTC. The encoded protein is CASSLSHSIYNEQFF.

This clonotype was recorded at least ten times. The CDR3 DNA follows: TGCGCCAGCAGCCAAGAGAAGCGCGGTCTTTCCTACAATGAGCAGTTCTTC. It codes for CASSQEKRGLSYNEQFF. The chain employs TRBV4-1 and TRBJ2-1, with D hard to call. V was clipped by 0 bases and J by 1 base, with 13 bases between them. The CDR3 has 17 residues. CDR1 and CDR2 from the germline V gene are MGHRA and YSYEKL.

J is TRBJ2-1 and V is TRBV12-3 or TRBV12-4; unclear D gene. Trimming removed 1 base from V and 8 bases from J, with 9 bases in between. CDR3 length: 13 residues. The CDR3 sequence: CASSLEQTYEQFF. The CDR3 DNA is TGTGCCAGCAGTTTAGAACAGACCTATGAGCAGTTCTTC.

There are many counts of this clonotype. The rearrangement links TRBV25-1 to TRBJ2-2, with D possibly being TRBD2 (6 bases). The CDR3 is made up of 16 amino acids. Germline values: CDR1 MGHDK, CDR2 SYGVNS. V dropped 8 bases and J dropped 1 base, with 17 bases sitting between them. CDR3 sequence: CASSADGGLNTGELFF. CDR3 in DNA: TGTGCCAGCTCGGCGGACGGGGGTTTGAACACCGGGGAGCTGTTTTTT.

Regarding this clonotype: A read error likely explains this, since a far larger clone differs by one base. This chain links TRBV7-7 with TRBJ1-2; TRBD1 aligns across 8 bases. The ends lost 4 bases at V and 4 bases at J; junction bases unmatched: 11. Germline V gene data show CDR1 as SSHAT and CDR2 as FNYEAQ (reference sequence). The length of the CDR3 is 16 residues. The CDR3 region has the DNA TGTGCCAGCAGCTCCCCCAACACGACAGGGGTCTATGGCTACACCTTC. This translates into CASSSPNTTGVYGYTF.